This entry lists 29 T cell receptor beta chains sequenced from one sample in a study of OX40 agonist ivuxolimab in advanced cancers. Profiled with immunoSEQ multiplex PCR; TCRdb holds only in-frame clones, not every one. The sample shows approximately 74,000 clones, around 85% of them seen only once. The sample in question was CD4+ or CD8+ T cells sorted from blood, obtained in a trial of the OX40 agonist ivuxolimab. The source of these receptors is an adult with an advanced solid tumor such as melanoma, head and neck, liver or kidney cancer.

The chain has TRBV30 and TRBJ1-2; no clear D gene. With 3 bases removed from V and 4 bases from J, the gap between germline ends came to 15 bases. In germline, CDR1 is GTSNPN, CDR2 SVGIG (reference sequence). The CDR3 has 14 amino acids. CDR3 DNA: TGTGCCTGGAGGGTGTACAGTTTGCCCTATGGCTACACCTTC. Encoded protein: CAWRVYSLPYGYTF. Combining the CDR3 with reference TRBV30 and TRBJ1-2 gives the whole variable domain SQTIHQWPATLVQPVGSPLSLECTVEGTSNPNLYWYRQAAGRGLQLLFYSVGIGQISSEVPQNLSASRPQDRQFILSSKKLLLSDSGFYLCAWRVYSLPYGYTFGSGTRLTVV.

The V call is TRBV27, the J call TRBJ1-4; 7 nucleotides agree with TRBD1. Germline V CDR1 and CDR2: MNHEY, SMNVEV (reference sequence). The V gene end was trimmed by 3 bases and the J gene end by 5 bases; junction bases not matched to a gene: 3. CDR3 length equals 14 residues. CDR3 region: CASSFGQANEKLFF. DNA of the CDR3: TGTGCCAGCAGTTTTGGACAGGCGAATGAAAAACTGTTTTTT.

The chain recombines TRBV7-7 with TRBJ2-6, with D unresolved. The CDR3 covers 16 residues. Trimming took 3 bases from V and 0 from J, leaving 9 bases between them. CDR1 and CDR2 (germline): SSHAT, FNYEAQ (reference sequence). CDR3 DNA sequence: TGTGCCAGCAGCTTTGACGACCTCTCTGGGGCCAACGTCCTGACTTTC. This gives the protein CASSFDDLSGANVLTF.

A few counts support this clone. The chain is built from TRBV6-5 and TRBJ2-1; D is undetermined. The V end lost 0 bases, the J end lost 7 bases, and 7 bases lay between the germline ends. The CDR3 length is 13 residues. Per the germline V gene, CDR1 is MNHEY and CDR2 is SVGAGI. The chain's CDR3 is CASSYSIENEQFF. CDR3 coding DNA: TGTGCCAGCAGTTACTCGATTGAAAATGAGCAGTTCTTC.

The chain employs TRBV10-3 and TRBJ2-5; possible D gene TRBD2, 7 bases. The CDR3 is 11 residues long. V was trimmed by 10 bases and J by 5 bases, leaving 11 bases between them. Germline assignment: CDR1 ENHRY and CDR2 SYGVKD. CDR3 DNA sequence: TGTGCCACTAGGGGGGGGGAGACCCAGTACTTC. The encoded protein is CATRGGETQYF.

The rearrangement links TRBV6-1 to TRBJ2-7, with a weak D call TRBD1 (6 bases). Per germline, CDR1 MNHNS and CDR2 SASEGT. Trimming cost V 2 bases and J 3 bases, with 23 bases left between them. CDR3 size: 18 residues. DNA for the CDR3: TGTGCCAGCAGTGAATTAATACAGGGTGAGGTCAGGGTCTACGAGCAGTACTTC. Its protein product is CASSELIQGEVRVYEQYF.

The DNA of the CDR3 is TGTGCCAGTAGTGGTACAGGGGATAAGGATGGCTACACCTTC. It encodes CASSGTGDKDGYTF. The genes are TRBV19 and TRBJ1-2, with TRBD1 matching over 7 bases. Germline-derived CDR1 and CDR2 are LNHDA and SQIVND (reference sequence). CDR3 length equals 14 residues. V was pared by 5 bases and J by 6 bases, with 9 bases of the junction left unmatched.

The V call is TRBV18, the J call TRBJ1-1; no clear D. Germline V CDR1 and CDR2: KGHSH, LQKENI. There are 14 residues in the CDR3. Trimming removed 3 bases from V and 0 bases from J, with 8 bases in between. CDR3 nucleotide sequence: TGTGCCAGCTCACCCCTCGTGGTGAACACTGAAGCTTTCTTT. This encodes CASSPLVVNTEAFF. The whole variable domain, remainder taken from reference TRBV18 and TRBJ1-1, is NAGVMQNPRHLVRRRGQEARLRCSPMKGHSHVYWYRQLPEEGLKFMVYLQKENIIDESGMPKERFSAEFPKEGPSILRIQQVVRGDSAAYFCASSPLVVNTEAFFGQGTRLTVV.

This chain uses TRBV28 with TRBJ1-4; the D gene is possibly TRBD1 (5 bases). V lost 5 bases to trimming and J lost 6 bases, with 13 bases between them. This CDR3 has 14 residues. Per the germline V gene, CDR1 is MDHEN and CDR2 is SYDVKM. CDR3 coding DNA: TGTGCCAGCAGTACCGGGACGGTTGATGAAAAACTGTTTTTT. As protein: CASSTGTVDEKLFF.

The chain links TRBV5-1 to TRBJ1-3; 7 bases are a match to TRBD1. Germline CDR1 is SGHRS and CDR2 is YFSETQ. The ends lost 5 bases at V and 2 bases at J; junction bases unmatched: 4. The CDR3 contains 14 residues. CDR3 nucleotide sequence: TGCGCCAGCAGACCTGACAGGGCTGGAAACACCATATATTTT. As protein: CASRPDRAGNTIYF.

J is TRBJ2-2 and V is TRBV12-1; whether TRBD2, the table's D call, matches the DNA was not checked. TRBV12-1 is labeled a pseudogene. The CDR3 has 15 residues. The CDR3 DNA is TGTGCCAGCAGCTTCGGGGGGCGACTAACCGGGGAGCTGTTTTTT. This translates into CASSFGGRLTGELFF.

J is TRBJ2-6 and V is TRBV5-5; no clear D. Germline values: CDR1 SGHKS, CDR2 YYEKEE (reference sequence). The CDR3 is 15 amino acids. V lost 2 bases and J lost 1, with 7 bases in between. The CDR3 nucleotides read TGTGCCAGCAGCTTTTATAAATCTGGGGCCAACGTCCTGACTTTC. Amino acids: CASSFYKSGANVLTF. The variable domain in full, with the rest retrieved from reference TRBV5-5 and TRBJ2-6, is DAGVTQSPTHLIKTRGQQVTLRCSPISGHKSVSWYQQVLGQGPQFIFQYYEKEERGRGNFPDRFSARQFPNYSSELNVNALLLGDSALYLCASSFYKSGANVLTFGAGSRLTVL.

The J gene is TRBJ2-2, the V gene TRBV5-1; D possibly corresponds to TRBD2 (6 bases). Germline lookup yields CDR1 SGHRS and CDR2 YFSETQ. Trimming removed 0 bases from V and 4 bases from J, with 7 bases in between. The length of the CDR3 is 14 residues. CDR3 loop: CASSLGRGTGELFF. In DNA, the CDR3 is TGCGCCAGCAGCTTGGGGCGGGGCACCGGGGAGCTGTTTTTT.

The chain links TRBV5-1 to TRBJ1-2, with TRBD1 matching 7 bases. V gave up 5 bases and J gave up 4 bases; unmatched junction bases: 5. The germline gives CDR1 SGHRS, CDR2 YFSETQ. The CDR3 is 13 amino acids. The CDR3 region is CASRVGDSYGYTF. CDR3 sequence (DNA): TGCGCCAGCAGGGTTGGGGACAGCTATGGCTACACCTTC.

The rearrangement links TRBV4-2 to TRBJ2-1; 10 positions agree with TRBD2. Germline-derived CDR1 and CDR2 are LGHNA and YNFKEQ. V lost 4 bases and J lost 6; bases outside the gene matches: 21. The CDR3 runs to 20 residues. The CDR3 region is CASSREGPAGGVIWVNEQFF. As DNA, the CDR3 is TGTGCCAGCAGCCGAGAAGGGCCAGCGGGAGGGGTCATTTGGGTCAATGAGCAGTTCTTC.

The J gene is TRBJ2-2, the V gene TRBV6-1; 10 bases are shared with TRBD1. V lost 8 bases, J lost 6 bases, and 9 bases stayed unmatched. The CDR3 has 15 amino acids. CDR1 is MNHNS, CDR2 SASEGT, per germline. CDR3 residues: CASRPGTGVSGELFF. The DNA for the CDR3 is TGTGCCAGCCGACCCGGGACAGGGGTGTCCGGGGAGCTGTTTTTT.

The rearrangement joins TRBV27 to TRBJ2-5; no clear D gene. The germline V gene encodes CDR1 MNHEY and CDR2 SMNVEV (reference sequence). The CDR3 runs 13 residues. The V end lost 2 bases, the J end lost 5 bases, and 9 bases lay between the germline ends. CDR3 residues: CASSLLIRETQYF. CDR3 DNA: TGTGCCAGCAGTTTACTAATAAGGGAGACCCAGTACTTC.

The chain recombines TRBV7-6 with TRBJ2-5; tentative D call: TRBD1 (6 bases). The V end lost 5 bases, the J end lost 10 bases, and 11 bases lay between the germline ends. Germline V gene sequence: CDR1 SGHVS, CDR2 FNYEAQ. The CDR3 totals 11 residues. In DNA form, the CDR3 reads TGTGCCAGCAGCCAGGGACAAGGCCAGTACTTC. This sequence encodes CASSQGQGQYF.

The chain joins TRBV19 to TRBJ2-3, with D hard to call. This CDR3 region has 11 residues. The germline gives CDR1 LNHDA, CDR2 SQIVND (reference sequence). V lost 6 bases, J lost 3 bases, and 4 bases lay in between. The CDR3 region has the DNA TGTGCCAGTAGACTTACAGATACGCAGTATTTT. Protein product: CASRLTDTQYF.

The chain uses TRBV7-2 and TRBJ1-5, with no clear D. Germline-derived CDR1 and CDR2 are SGHTA and FQGNSA. V was shortened by 1 base and J by 2 bases, with 6 bases between the two germline ends. The CDR3 runs to 14 residues. The CDR3 loop reads CASSLDVGNQPQHF. The CDR3 DNA reads as TGTGCCAGCAGCTTAGACGTGGGCAATCAGCCCCAGCATTTT.

J is TRBJ1-6 and V is TRBV5-1; no clear D gene. Germline loops: CDR1 SGHRS, CDR2 YFSETQ. The CDR3 covers 14 residues. The V end lost 2 bases, the J end lost 5 bases, and 8 bases lay between the germline ends. The CDR3 DNA sequence: TGCGCCAGCAGCTTACAAGGGAATAATTCACCCCTCCACTTT. Protein product: CASSLQGNNSPLHF.

This chain uses TRBV6-5 with TRBJ2-5; D possibly corresponds to TRBD1 (5 bases). The CDR3 totals 14 residues. Deletions cut 2 bases from V and 1 base from J, with 8 bases between. The V gene's germline CDR1 is MNHEY and CDR2 SVGAGI. CDR3 sequence reads: CASSYGAGQETQYF. The CDR3 region has the DNA TGTGCCAGCAGTTACGGGGCAGGCCAAGAGACCCAGTACTTC.

The gene calls are TRBV19 and TRBJ2-3; TRBD2 aligns across 9 bases. The CDR3 is 17 residues long. Germline V gene sequence: CDR1 LNHDA, CDR2 SQIVND (reference sequence). The junction had 10 bases not matched to a gene; V was cut back by 5 bases and J by 1 base. The CDR3: CASSFPPASGGTDTQYF. The CDR3, as DNA: TGTGCCAGTAGTTTCCCCCCGGCTAGCGGGGGCACAGATACGCAGTATTTT.

This clone showed up just once. V and J are TRBV1 and TRBJ2-7; the table's D call, TRBD1, was not checked against the DNA. TRBV1 represents a pseudogene. This CDR3 spans 16 amino acids. The chain's CDR3 is CTSSQGLRKPLYEQYF. CDR3 DNA sequence: TGCACCAGCAGCCAGGGGCTGAGGAAACCCCTCTACGAGCAGTACTTC.

J is TRBJ1-5 and V is TRBV28, with a possible D match to TRBD1 (6 bases). The CDR3 consists of 17 residues. Per germline, CDR1 MDHEN and CDR2 SYDVKM. With 4 bases removed from V and 4 bases from J, the gap between germline ends came to 20 bases. The CDR3 nucleotides read TGTGCCAGCAGTTCGGCCAGTTTAGGAGGGGGGAATCAGCCCCAGCATTTT. The encoded protein is CASSSASLGGGNQPQHF.

This clone was observed once. The V and J genes are TRBV7-9 and TRBJ2-5; possible D gene TRBD2, 5 bases. The germline CDR1 and CDR2 sequences are SEHNR and FQNEAQ (reference sequence). The V and J ends lost 1 base and 5 bases respectively, with 11 bases between them. The CDR3 covers 14 residues. CDR3 sequence reads: CASSLGSGGETQYF. As DNA, the CDR3 is TGTGCCAGCAGCTTAGGGAGCGGCGGCGAGACCCAGTACTTC.

The chain couples TRBV19 to TRBJ1-1; TRBD1 might be the D (5 bases). CDR3 length equals 13 residues. Germline values: CDR1 LNHDA, CDR2 SQIVND (reference sequence). The ends were cut back, 5 bases at V and 5 bases at J, with 12 bases in the middle. The CDR3 sequence: CASSWEGETEAFF. DNA of the CDR3: TGTGCCAGTAGTTGGGAAGGGGAGACTGAAGCTTTCTTT.

This sequence joins TRBV21-1 and TRBJ1-3; TRBD1, the D gene given by the table, was not confirmed from the DNA. TRBV21-1 is tagged as a pseudogene. The CDR3 loop spans 14 amino acids. In nucleotides, the CDR3 is TGTGCCCCAAAGGGGACAGGGGCCGGAAACACCATATATTTT. Its protein is CAPKGTGAGNTIYF.

The genes are TRBV19 and TRBJ2-3, with TRBD1 matching 7 bases. The CDR3 spans 15 residues. Trimming removed 2 bases from V and 2 bases from J; junction bases left unmatched: 4. Germline assignment: CDR1 LNHDA and CDR2 SQIVND (reference sequence). The DNA of the CDR3 is TGTGCCAGTAGTATAAGCAGGGGGTTCACAGATACGCAGTATTTT. Amino acid sequence: CASSISRGFTDTQYF.